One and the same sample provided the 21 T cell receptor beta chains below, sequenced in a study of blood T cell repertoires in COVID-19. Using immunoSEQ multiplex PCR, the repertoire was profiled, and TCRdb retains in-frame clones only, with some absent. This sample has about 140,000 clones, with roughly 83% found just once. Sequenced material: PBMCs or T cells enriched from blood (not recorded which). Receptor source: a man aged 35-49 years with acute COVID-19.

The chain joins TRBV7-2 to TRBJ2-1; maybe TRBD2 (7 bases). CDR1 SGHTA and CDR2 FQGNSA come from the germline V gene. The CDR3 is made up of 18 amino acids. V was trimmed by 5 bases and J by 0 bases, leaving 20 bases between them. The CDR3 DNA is TGTGCCAGCAGCGTAGAGGGGGGCCGGGGGGACTCCTACAATGAGCAGTTCTTC. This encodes CASSVEGGRGDSYNEQFF.

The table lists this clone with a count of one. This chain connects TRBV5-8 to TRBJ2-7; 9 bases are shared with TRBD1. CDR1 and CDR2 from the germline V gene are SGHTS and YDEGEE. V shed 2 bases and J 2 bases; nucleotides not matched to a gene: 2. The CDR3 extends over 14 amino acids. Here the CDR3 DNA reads TGTGCCAGCAGCTTTGGACAGGGGACCTACGAGCAGTACTTC. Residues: CASSFGQGTYEQYF.

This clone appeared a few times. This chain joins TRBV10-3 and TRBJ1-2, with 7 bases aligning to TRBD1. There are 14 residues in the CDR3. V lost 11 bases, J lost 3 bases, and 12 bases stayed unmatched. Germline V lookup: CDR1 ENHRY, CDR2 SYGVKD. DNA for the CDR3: TGTGCCGTCGCCGCGGGACAGCAAGACTATGGCTACACCTTC. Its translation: CAVAAGQQDYGYTF.

The CDR3 nucleotides are TGTGCCACCAGCGGGAAAGCTAGCGGTACGCAGTATTTT. Protein: CATSGKASGTQYF. The rearrangement links TRBV15 to TRBJ2-3; 7 nucleotides match TRBD2. This CDR3 region has 13 residues. Germline-derived CDR1 and CDR2 are LNHNV and YYDKDF (reference sequence). With 5 bases clipped from V and 8 bases from J, the junction kept 7 bases outside the gene matches. Supplemented by reference TRBV15 and TRBJ2-3, the full variable domain reads DAMVIQNPRYQVTQFGKPVTLSCSQTLNHNVMYWYQQKSSQAPKLLFHYYDKDFNNEADTPDNFQSRRPNTSFCFLDIRSPGLGDTAMYLCATSGKASGTQYFGPGTRLTVL.

In DNA form, the CDR3 reads TGTGCCACCCCGGACAGGGCCCCCGGGGAGCTGTTTTTT. Protein product: CATPDRAPGELFF. This chain connects TRBV7-6 to TRBJ2-2; 8 positions agree with TRBD1. Germline lookup yields CDR1 SGHVS and CDR2 FNYEAQ. The CDR3 length is 13 residues. V lost 10 bases and J lost 6; bases outside the gene matches: 7.

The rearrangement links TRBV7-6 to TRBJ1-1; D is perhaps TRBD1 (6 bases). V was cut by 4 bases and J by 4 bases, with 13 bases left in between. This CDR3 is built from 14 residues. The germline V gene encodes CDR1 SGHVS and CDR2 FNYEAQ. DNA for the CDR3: TGTGCCAGCAGCTCGGGAATGGGGGCCACTGAAGCTTTCTTT. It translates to CASSSGMGATEAFF.

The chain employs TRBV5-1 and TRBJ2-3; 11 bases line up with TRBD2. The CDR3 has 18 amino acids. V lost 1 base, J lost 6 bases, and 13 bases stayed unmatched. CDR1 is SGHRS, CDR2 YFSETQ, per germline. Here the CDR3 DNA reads TGCGCCAGCAGCTTGAGTGGGACTAGCGGATTTGGTTCGGATACGCAGTATTTT. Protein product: CASSLSGTSGFGSDTQYF.

The CDR3 DNA reads TGTGCCAGCAGTGAGAGTTTCGGGGGTCGAGAAAAACTGTTTTTT. It is translated as CASSESFGGREKLFF. The chain links TRBV6-4 to TRBJ1-4; D possibly corresponds to TRBD1 (5 bases). Germline V lookup: CDR1 MRHNA, CDR2 SNTAGT. V shed 3 bases and J shed 8 bases, with 16 bases lying between them. This CDR3 spans 15 amino acids.

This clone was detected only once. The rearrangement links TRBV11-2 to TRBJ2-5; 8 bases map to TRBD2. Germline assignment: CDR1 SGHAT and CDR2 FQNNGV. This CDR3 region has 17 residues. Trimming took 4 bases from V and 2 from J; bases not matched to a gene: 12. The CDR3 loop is CASSSTYLAGFQETQYF. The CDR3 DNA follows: TGTGCCAGCAGCTCCACTTATTTAGCGGGGTTTCAAGAGACCCAGTACTTC.

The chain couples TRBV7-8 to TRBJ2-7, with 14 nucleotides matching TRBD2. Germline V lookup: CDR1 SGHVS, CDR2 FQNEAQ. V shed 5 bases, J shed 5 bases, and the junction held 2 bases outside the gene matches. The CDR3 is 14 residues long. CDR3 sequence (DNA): TGTGCCAGCAGCATGGGACTAGCGGGAGACGAGCAGTACTTC. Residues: CASSMGLAGDEQYF.

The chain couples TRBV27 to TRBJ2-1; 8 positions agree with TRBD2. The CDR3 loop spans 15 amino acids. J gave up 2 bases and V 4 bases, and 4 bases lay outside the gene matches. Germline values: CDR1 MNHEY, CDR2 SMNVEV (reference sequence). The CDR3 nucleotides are TGTGCCAGCAGTTACACTAGCGGAACCTACAATGAGCAGTTCTTC. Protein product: CASSYTSGTYNEQFF.

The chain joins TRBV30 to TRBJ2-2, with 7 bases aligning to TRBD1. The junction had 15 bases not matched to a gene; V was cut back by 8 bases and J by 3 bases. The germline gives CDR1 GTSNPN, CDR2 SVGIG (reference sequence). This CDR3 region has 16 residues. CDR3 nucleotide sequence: TGTGCCGGAGAACTCACAGGGGAATGGGACACCGGGGAGCTGTTTTTT. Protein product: CAGELTGEWDTGELFF.

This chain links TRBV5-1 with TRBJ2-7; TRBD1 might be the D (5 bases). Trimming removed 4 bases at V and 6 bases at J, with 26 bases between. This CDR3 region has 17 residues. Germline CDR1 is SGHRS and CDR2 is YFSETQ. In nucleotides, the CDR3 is TGCGCCAGCAGCCTCGACGCCCGACAGACTGAATTGGGCGAGCAGTACTTC. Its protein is CASSLDARQTELGEQYF.

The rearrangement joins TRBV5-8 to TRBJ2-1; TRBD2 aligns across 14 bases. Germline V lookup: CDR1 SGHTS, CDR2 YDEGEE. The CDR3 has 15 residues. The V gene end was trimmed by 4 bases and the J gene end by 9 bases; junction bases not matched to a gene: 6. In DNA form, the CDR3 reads TGTGCCAGCAGCCTTCGACTAGCGGGAGGGTTTGAGCAGTTCTTC. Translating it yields CASSLRLAGGFEQFF.

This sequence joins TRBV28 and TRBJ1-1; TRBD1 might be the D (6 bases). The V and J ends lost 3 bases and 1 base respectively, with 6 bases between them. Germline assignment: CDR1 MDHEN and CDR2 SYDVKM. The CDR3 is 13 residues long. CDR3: CASSFRGNTEAFF. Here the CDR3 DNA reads TGTGCCAGCAGTTTCAGGGGGAACACTGAAGCTTTCTTT. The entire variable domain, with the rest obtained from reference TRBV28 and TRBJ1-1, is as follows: DVKVTQSSRYLVKRTGEKVFLECVQDMDHENMFWYRQDPGLGLRLIYFSYDVKMKEKGDIPEGYSVSREKKERFSLILESASTNQTSMYLCASSFRGNTEAFFGQGTRLTVV.

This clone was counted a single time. CDR3 protein: CASSLTGPYEQYF. CDR3 DNA sequence: TGTGCCAGCAGCTTAACAGGGCCCTACGAGCAGTACTTC. The chain is built from TRBV5-6 and TRBJ2-7; D possibly corresponds to TRBD1 (6 bases). CDR3 length: 13 residues. Germline V CDR1 and CDR2: SGHDT, YYEEEE. The ends were cut back, 2 bases at V and 2 bases at J, with 8 bases in the middle.

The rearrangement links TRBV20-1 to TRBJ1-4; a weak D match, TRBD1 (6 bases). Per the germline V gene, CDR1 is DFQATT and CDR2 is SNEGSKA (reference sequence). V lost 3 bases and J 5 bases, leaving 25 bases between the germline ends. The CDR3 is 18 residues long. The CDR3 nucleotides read TGCAGTGCTAGTTCGTCACAGGGTACTATAGATCGGAATGAAAAACTGTTTTTT. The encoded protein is CSASSSQGTIDRNEKLFF.

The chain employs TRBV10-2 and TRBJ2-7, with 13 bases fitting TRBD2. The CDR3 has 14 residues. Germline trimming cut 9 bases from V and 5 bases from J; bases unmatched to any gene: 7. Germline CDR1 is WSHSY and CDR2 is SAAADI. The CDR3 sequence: CASLKGLAGDEQYF. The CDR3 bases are TGCGCCAGTCTAAAAGGACTAGCGGGAGACGAGCAGTACTTC.

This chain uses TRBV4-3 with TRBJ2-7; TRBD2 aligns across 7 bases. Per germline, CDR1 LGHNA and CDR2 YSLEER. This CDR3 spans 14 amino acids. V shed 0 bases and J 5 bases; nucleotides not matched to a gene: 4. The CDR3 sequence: CASSQDWEGNEQYF. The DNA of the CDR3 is TGCGCCAGCAGCCAAGATTGGGAGGGCAACGAGCAGTACTTC.

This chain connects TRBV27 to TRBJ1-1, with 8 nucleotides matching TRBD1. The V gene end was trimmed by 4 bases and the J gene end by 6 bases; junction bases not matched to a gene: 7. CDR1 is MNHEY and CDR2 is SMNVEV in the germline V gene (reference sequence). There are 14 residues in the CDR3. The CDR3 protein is CASSSGQGSSEAFF. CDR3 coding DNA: TGTGCCAGCAGTTCCGGACAGGGAAGCTCTGAAGCTTTCTTT.

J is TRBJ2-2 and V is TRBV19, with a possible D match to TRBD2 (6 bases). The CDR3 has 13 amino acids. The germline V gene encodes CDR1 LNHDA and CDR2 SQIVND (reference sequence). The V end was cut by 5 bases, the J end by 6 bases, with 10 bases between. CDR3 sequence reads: CASSPGGSGELFF. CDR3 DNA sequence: TGTGCCAGTAGTCCCGGGGGTTCCGGGGAGCTGTTTTTT. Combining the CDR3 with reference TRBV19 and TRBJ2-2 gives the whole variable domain DGGITQSPKYLFRKEGQNVTLSCEQNLNHDAMYWYRQDPGQGLRLIYYSQIVNDFQKGDIAEGYSVSREKKESFPLTVTSAQKNPTAFYLCASSPGGSGELFFGEGSRLTVL.